This T cell receptor (beta chain) emerged from a study of blood T cell repertoires in COVID-19. Study-wide background: Nucleic acid was either cDNA or gDNA, and it came from T cells, B-cell-depleted T cells, or PBMCs.

CDR1 is LNHDA and CDR2 is SQIVND in the germline V gene (reference sequence). The CDR3 extends over 14 amino acids. V lost 7 bases and J lost 7; bases outside the gene matches: 12. Authors' methods: The assay estimated nucleated cells by amplifying reference gene primers. The method was immunoSEQ multiplex PCR; TCRdb's version includes in-frame clones alone and lacks a portion of them. That table furnishes V, J and clone size, whereas the DNA furnished D and trimming. This table has under 400,000 clones, around 89% appearing once. This clonotype originated in a man aged 18-30 years with active or convalescent COVID-19. The sample comprised peripheral blood. The V and J genes are TRBV19 and TRBJ2-7; 8 bases map to TRBD1. Written as DNA, the CDR3 is TGTGCCAGTAATACAGGGGGTTCCACGAGTGAGCAGTACTTC. Protein sequence: CASNTGGSTSEQYF.